This TCR beta chain was sequenced during a study of vaccination and CD4 T cells after COVID-19. Across the study: Convalescent donors totaled six males and four females, including two who were Hispanic. Post-COVID sampling occurred a median approximately 91 days after diagnosis (range 35 to 161).

About this clonotype: No antigen is known for it.

Described treatment: approximately nine-day PBMC culture with coronavirus spike peptide pools or control peptides (ViraFEST assay). Cultured CD4+ T cell DNA was sequenced using the Oncomine TCR Beta short-read assay. TCRdb analysed the PCR reads with MiXCR anew, one entry per CDR3 protein. The repertoire holds approximately 12,000 distinct CDR3 sequences, with approximately 59% as singletons. The sequenced material came from CD4+ T cells from blood, cultured in vitro. The receptor comes from a human donor who had recovered from COVID-19.

As DNA, the CDR3 is TGTGCCAGCAGCTTGGTGCGGACAGGGGATGGCTACACCTTC. It encodes CASSLVRTGDGYTF. V gene TRBV5-4 combines with J gene TRBJ1-2; 9 bases line up with TRBD1. The V segment lost 0 bases and the J segment 6 bases; nucleotides outside the gene matches: 3. CDR1 and CDR2 from the germline V gene are SGHNT and YYREEE (reference sequence). The CDR3 is made up of 14 amino acids.